The entry below gives a single TCR beta chain sequence along with its context. Its antigen remains unknown. As the CDR3 is not closed by the conserved phenylalanine or tryptophan, this likely results from a read error. The sample comes from a study of molecular identifiers for immune sequencing clone quantification. Sorted naive CD8 T cells were those defined as CD8+CD4-CCR7+CD45RA+. Study findings and constraints: The share of molecules held by clones above 20 RNA copies was over 98% in effector cells and under 1% in naive cells.

TCRdb reprocessed the PCR reads via MiXCR and lists one record per CDR3 protein. The sample lists 80,000 to 130,000 distinct CDR3 sequences, around 33% occurring once. The clonotype was recovered from a human donor in good health. Some libraries in this study had Jurkat cell RNA spiked in. The specimen sequenced was naive CD8+ T cells from blood, with Jurkat cell RNA spiked in. As for subset: FACS-sorted CD8+CD4-CCR7+CD45RA+ naive T cells.

The CDR3, as DNA: TGTGCCAGCTCGGCGGGTGTTAACACCGGGGAGCTGTTTGTT. Translation: CASSAGVNTGELFV. This sequence joins TRBV27 and TRBJ2-2, with D tentatively TRBD2 (5 bases). The CDR3 has 14 residues. Between the trimmed V and J ends, which lost 8 bases and 2 bases, there was a span of 12 bases. CDR1 and CDR2 (germline): MNHEY, SMNVEV (reference sequence).